A selection of T cell receptor beta chains follows, all from one sample in a study of a mutant IDH1 vaccine in newly diagnosed glioma. This table comes from immunoSEQ multiplex PCR, and its TCRdb copy is limited to in-frame clones, with some not included. The sample holds 110,000 or so clones, roughly nine tenths seen once. Their specific antigens are unknown. The material sequenced was PBMCs, taken from a glioma patient whose treatment included an IDH1 peptide vaccine. These receptors came from a woman in her 50s with glioma. Both conserved end residues are part of each CDR3. D genes are given only for firm matches. Size tells how often a clone was seen (once, few, many) or the class of an expanded clone, and some rows leave it out.

j_gene: TRBJ2-7
d_gene: TRBD1
v_gene: TRBV5-1
abundance: .
CDR3aa: CASSPGWGQGSSYEQYF
CDR3nt: TGCGCCAGCAGCCCCGGTTGGGGACAGGGGAGCTCCTACGAGCAGTACTTC

j_gene: TRBJ2-7
d_gene: TRBD2
v_gene: TRBV25-1
abundance: .
CDR3aa: CASRGEGIPPYEQYF
CDR3nt: TGTGCCAGCAGGGGGGAGGGGATTCCCCCCTACGAGCAGTACTTC

j_gene: TRBJ1-2
d_gene: .
v_gene: TRBV28
abundance: .
CDR3aa: CASSLRARRLGNYGYTF
CDR3nt: TGTGCCAGCAGTTTAAGAGCTCGCCGGTTAGGTAACTATGGCTACACCTTC

j_gene: TRBJ2-3
d_gene: .
v_gene: TRBV6-4
abundance: .
CDR3aa: CASSQGTGSSTDTQYF
CDR3nt: TGTGCCAGCAGTCAGGGTACAGGGTCTAGCACAGATACGCAGTATTTT

j_gene: TRBJ2-3
d_gene: .
v_gene: TRBV7-9
abundance: .
CDR3aa: CASQGTSSNTQYF
CDR3nt: TGTGCCAGCCAGGGGACCTCATCGAATACGCAGTATTTT

j_gene: TRBJ1-3
d_gene: .
v_gene: TRBV10-3
abundance: .
CDR3aa: CAISVDTSGNTIYF
CDR3nt: TGTGCCATCAGTGTGGACACCTCTGGAAACACCATATATTTT

j_gene: TRBJ2-5
d_gene: .
v_gene: TRBV20-1
abundance: .
CDR3aa: CSAQWGETQYF
CDR3nt: TGCAGTGCCCAGTGGGGAGAGACCCAGTACTTC

j_gene: TRBJ2-1
d_gene: TRBD1
v_gene: TRBV5-1
abundance: .
CDR3aa: CASSLNPGTGYNEQFF
CDR3nt: TGCGCCAGCAGCTTAAACCCCGGGACAGGTTACAATGAGCAGTTCTTC

j_gene: TRBJ1-1
d_gene: .
v_gene: TRBV4-1
abundance: .
CDR3aa: CASSQARVGTEAFF
CDR3nt: TGCGCCAGCAGCCAAGCCCGGGTGGGCACTGAAGCTTTCTTT

j_gene: TRBJ2-3
d_gene: TRBD2
v_gene: TRBV19
abundance: .
CDR3aa: CASSIPGLAGVNADTQYF
CDR3nt: TGTGCCAGTAGTATACCGGGGCTAGCGGGAGTAAACGCAGATACGCAGTATTTT

j_gene: TRBJ2-3
d_gene: .
v_gene: TRBV29-1
abundance: .
CDR3aa: CSVQIGAGDTQYF
CDR3nt: TGCAGCGTGCAAATAGGGGCTGGAGATACGCAGTATTTT

j_gene: TRBJ2-5
d_gene: TRBD2
v_gene: TRBV29-1
abundance: .
CDR3aa: CSVLAVQTQYF
CDR3nt: TGCAGCGTCCTAGCGGTGCAGACCCAGTACTTC

j_gene: TRBJ2-7
d_gene: .
v_gene: TRBV18
abundance: .
CDR3aa: CASSVAGSYNYEQYF
CDR3nt: TGTGCCAGCTCAGTAGCAGGGTCCTATAACTACGAGCAGTACTTC

j_gene: TRBJ2-2
d_gene: .
v_gene: TRBV21-1
abundance: few
CDR3aa: CASSNGLAGKNTGELFF
CDR3nt: TGTGCCAGCAGCAATGGTCTAGCGGGAAAGAACACCGGGGAGCTGTTTTTT

j_gene: TRBJ2-5
d_gene: .
v_gene: TRBV18
abundance: .
CDR3aa: CASSRGSETQYF
CDR3nt: TGTGCCAGCTCACGGGGGAGTGAGACCCAGTACTTC

j_gene: TRBJ2-7
d_gene: TRBD1
v_gene: TRBV19
abundance: .
CDR3aa: CASSIKGDSSYEQYF
CDR3nt: TGTGCCAGTAGTATAAAGGGGGACAGTTCCTACGAGCAGTACTTC

j_gene: TRBJ2-2
d_gene: TRBD2
v_gene: TRBV10-3
abundance: .
CDR3aa: CAISEAGVSGKVGELFF
CDR3nt: TGTGCCATCAGTGAGGCCGGGGTTAGCGGGAAAGTAGGGGAGCTGTTTTTT

j_gene: TRBJ1-3
d_gene: .
v_gene: TRBV18
abundance: .
CDR3aa: CASSPQGSGSGNTIYF
CDR3nt: TGTGCCAGCTCACCACAAGGTTCGGGCTCTGGAAACACCATATATTTT

j_gene: TRBJ2-7
d_gene: .
v_gene: TRBV27
abundance: .
CDR3aa: CASSLGLTTGYEQYF
CDR3nt: TGTGCCAGCAGTCTCGGACTCACAACCGGCTACGAGCAGTACTTC

j_gene: TRBJ1-2
d_gene: .
v_gene: TRBV7-9
abundance: .
CDR3aa: CASPWGGARYGYTF
CDR3nt: TGTGCCAGCCCCTGGGGGGGGGCGAGGTATGGCTACACCTTC

j_gene: TRBJ1-1
d_gene: .
v_gene: TRBV6-6
abundance: .
CDR3aa: CASSYSSGNPEAFF
CDR3nt: TGTGCCAGCAGTTACTCATCGGGGAACCCTGAAGCTTTCTTT

j_gene: TRBJ2-4
d_gene: TRBD1
v_gene: TRBV5-1
abundance: .
CDR3aa: CASSTGGVGLAKNIQYF
CDR3nt: TGCGCCAGCAGCACAGGGGGCGTGGGCCTAGCCAAAAACATTCAGTACTTC

j_gene: TRBJ2-7
d_gene: .
v_gene: TRBV28
abundance: .
CDR3aa: CASSLGGSYEQYF
CDR3nt: TGTGCCAGCAGTCTAGGGGGCTCCTACGAGCAGTACTTC

j_gene: TRBJ1-2
d_gene: .
v_gene: TRBV10-3
abundance: .
CDR3aa: CAISESGSLLYGYTF
CDR3nt: TGTGCCATCAGTGAGTCGGGGTCTCTATTATATGGCTACACCTTC

j_gene: TRBJ2-1
d_gene: .
v_gene: TRBV27
abundance: .
CDR3aa: CASSFDWGGYEQFF
CDR3nt: TGTGCCAGCAGTTTCGACTGGGGGGGCTATGAGCAGTTCTTC

j_gene: TRBJ2-7
d_gene: .
v_gene: TRBV27
abundance: .
CDR3aa: CASKRDLIHSYEQYF
CDR3nt: TGTGCCAGCAAGAGGGACCTTATTCATTCCTACGAGCAGTACTTC

j_gene: TRBJ1-6
d_gene: .
v_gene: TRBV7-9
abundance: .
CDR3aa: CASSTEGNSPLHF
CDR3nt: TGTGCCAGCAGCACTGAGGGTAATTCACCCCTCCACTTT

j_gene: TRBJ2-2
d_gene: .
v_gene: TRBV29-1
abundance: .
CDR3aa: CSAEGGAQNTGELFF
CDR3nt: TGCAGCGCCGAGGGGGGGGCGCAGAACACCGGGGAGCTGTTTTTT

j_gene: TRBJ1-4
d_gene: TRBD1
v_gene: TRBV28
abundance: .
CDR3aa: CASSSPGGTGLQLFF
CDR3nt: TGTGCCAGCAGTTCGCCGGGAGGGACAGGGTTACAACTGTTTTTT

j_gene: TRBJ2-5
d_gene: TRBD1
v_gene: TRBV5-1
abundance: .
CDR3aa: CASSSDADREETQYF
CDR3nt: TGCGCCAGCAGTTCCGATGCTGACAGGGAAGAGACCCAGTACTTC

j_gene: TRBJ2-1
d_gene: .
v_gene: TRBV27
abundance: .
CDR3aa: CASSPPPGSNNEQFF
CDR3nt: TGTGCCAGCAGTCCGCCTCCCGGGAGCAACAATGAGCAGTTCTTC